The 18 T cell receptor beta chains presented below share a single source sample, sequenced in a study of shared clonotypes between healthy human individuals. Produced via immunoSEQ multiplex PCR; TCRdb's table is partial and in-frame only. The sample lists 1.4 million or so clones; 98% were seen once. Sequenced sample: naive CD4+ T cells sorted from blood. Stated subset: CD45RA+ positively selected. These receptors originate from a man aged 25-45 years in good health.

J is TRBJ2-5 and V is TRBV7-6; 8 bases fit TRBD2. The CDR3 is made up of 14 amino acids. Germline-derived CDR1 and CDR2 are SGHVS and FNYEAQ. V shed 6 bases and J 4 bases; nucleotides not matched to a gene: 7. CDR3 nucleotide sequence: TGTGCCAGCAGTGGCCTAGCGGGCCTAGAGACCCAGTACTTC. This encodes CASSGLAGLETQYF.

The chain recombines TRBV5-1 with TRBJ2-7, with D possibly matching TRBD1 (5 bases). This CDR3 is built from 16 residues. V gave up 1 base and J gave up 1 base, with 15 bases separating them. Per germline, CDR1 SGHRS and CDR2 YFSETQ. This chain's CDR3 is CASSLQGRRASYEQYF. The CDR3 region has the DNA TGCGCCAGCAGCTTGCAGGGCAGACGGGCGTCCTACGAGCAGTACTTC.

As regards this clone: Different DNA sequences within this sample yield the same CDR3. The V call is TRBV27, the J call TRBJ2-1; possible D gene TRBD1, 6 bases. CDR3 length equals 12 residues. V was clipped by 9 bases and J by 2 bases, with 8 bases between them. Germline V CDR1 and CDR2: MNHEY, SMNVEV (reference sequence). CDR3 sequence (DNA): TGTGCCAGTCGGACAGCCTACAATGAGCAGTTCTTC. Amino acids: CASRTAYNEQFF.

A remark on this clone: Germline is not matched at one junction end, which may reflect a read error. This rearrangement joins TRBV7-9 to TRBJ2-3, with 7 bases aligning to TRBD2. Germline lookup yields CDR1 SEHNR and CDR2 FQNEAQ (reference sequence). This CDR3 has 12 amino acids. The CDR3 here is CSREGITDTQYF. In DNA form, the CDR3 reads TGTTCCAGGGAGGGAATCACAGATACGCAGTATTTT.

The chain links TRBV6-1 to TRBJ1-5, with D possibly matching TRBD1 (5 bases). CDR1 and CDR2 (germline): MNHNS, SASEGT. V lost 7 bases and J lost 4, with 14 bases in between. This CDR3 is built from 14 residues. The CDR3 DNA reads TGTGCCAGCAATAGAGACAGCACGAATCAGCCCCAGCATTTT. Translating gives CASNRDSTNQPQHF.

The chain couples TRBV7-8 to TRBJ2-7, with D unclear. The V end lost 1 base, the J end lost 3 bases, and 19 bases lay between the germline ends. Germline V gene sequence: CDR1 SGHVS, CDR2 FQNEAQ. The CDR3 is made up of 17 amino acids. The CDR3 reads CASSLVIVGLTDYEQYF. DNA for the CDR3: TGTGCCAGCAGCTTAGTCATCGTTGGGTTAACGGACTACGAGCAGTACTTC.

The chain links TRBV2 to TRBJ2-7; no clear D. Trimming stripped 6 bases from V and 9 bases from J, with 18 bases between. Germline V gives CDR1 SNHLY, CDR2 FYNNEI. This CDR3 comprises 13 residues. The CDR3: CASSPARTYRQYF. Here the CDR3 DNA reads TGTGCCAGCAGCCCTGCAAGGACCTACCGGCAGTACTTC.

J is TRBJ1-3 and V is TRBV5-1; weak D call: TRBD1 (6 bases). This CDR3 is built from 16 residues. V dropped 3 bases and J dropped 0 bases, with 13 bases sitting between them. CDR1 and CDR2 (germline): SGHRS, YFSETQ. The CDR3 sequence: CASSSLDRYSGNTIYF. The CDR3 DNA follows: TGCGCCAGCAGCTCCCTCGACAGGTACTCTGGAAACACCATATATTTT.

V and J are TRBV30 and TRBJ1-2; tentative D call: TRBD1 (5 bases). Germline V gene data show CDR1 as GTSNPN and CDR2 as SVGIG (reference sequence). CDR3 length: 13 residues. The germline V and J ends were trimmed by 3 bases and 6 bases, with 14 bases remaining between them. The CDR3 DNA reads TGTGCCTGGAGAGTGGGGGGTTTGGATGGCTACACCTTC. It specifies CAWRVGGLDGYTF. The complete variable domain, with remaining parts taken from reference TRBV30 and TRBJ1-2, reads SQTIHQWPATLVQPVGSPLSLECTVEGTSNPNLYWYRQAAGRGLQLLFYSVGIGQISSEVPQNLSASRPQDRQFILSSKKLLLSDSGFYLCAWRVGGLDGYTFGSGTRLTVV.

The chain links TRBV10-3 to TRBJ2-7; 11 bases match TRBD1. V lost 5 bases, J lost 5 bases, and 11 bases stayed unmatched. Germline V gives CDR1 ENHRY, CDR2 SYGVKD. The CDR3 covers 16 residues. CDR3 sequence (DNA): TGTGCCATCAGTCCAGGGCCAGGACAGGGGGCACACGAGCAGTACTTC. Its translation is CAISPGPGQGAHEQYF.

The CDR3 DNA reads as TGTGCCAGCAGCTTAAGACTTTACAATGAGCAGTTCTTC. It yields the protein CASSLRLYNEQFF. The chain carries TRBV7-3 and TRBJ2-1; D gene unclear. The ends were cut back, 1 base at V and 4 bases at J, with 5 bases in the middle. In germline, CDR1 is SGHTA, CDR2 FQGTGA. The length of the CDR3 is 13 residues.

The chain combines TRBV5-1 with TRBJ2-5; D is perhaps TRBD2 (5 bases). Near its end, the DNA agrees better with TRBJ2-7, so the J call may be wrong. This CDR3 region has 18 residues. The germline V gene encodes CDR1 SGHRS and CDR2 YFSETQ. CDR3 loop: CASSAGLLSTGRSYEQYF. CDR3 coding DNA: TGCGCCAGCAGCGCTGGCTTGTTGTCTACGGGGAGATCCTACGAGCAGTACTTC.

The rearrangement uses TRBV7-2 and TRBJ2-1, with 7 bases identical to TRBD1. CDR3 length equals 15 residues. Germline values: CDR1 SGHTA, CDR2 FQGNSA. The V segment lost 3 bases and the J segment 7 bases; nucleotides outside the gene matches: 9. The CDR3 reads CASSLEGGIRNEQFF. CDR3 in DNA: TGTGCCAGCAGCTTGGAAGGGGGCATTCGGAATGAGCAGTTCTTC.

For the CDR3, the DNA is TGTGCCAGCAGTTTAACGAGTCTAGCGGGAAGGACCGGGGAGCTGTTTTTT. Translating it yields CASSLTSLAGRTGELFF. The V and J genes are TRBV28 and TRBJ2-2; 9 bases align to TRBD2. CDR3 size: 17 residues. V trimming: 2 bases; J trimming: 5 bases; junction bases outside the gene matches: 9. Per the germline V gene, CDR1 is MDHEN and CDR2 is SYDVKM.

In regard to this clone: The same CDR3 can be traced to other DNA sequences in this sample. This chain links TRBV5-1 with TRBJ2-2, with 7 positions matching TRBD1. V was pared by 1 base and J by 5 bases, with 5 bases of the junction left unmatched. The CDR3 contains 15 residues. Germline values: CDR1 SGHRS, CDR2 YFSETQ. This CDR3 reads CASSLFDRDTGELFF. The CDR3 DNA is TGCGCCAGCAGCTTGTTCGACAGGGATACCGGGGAGCTGTTTTTT.

The genes are TRBV19 and TRBJ1-2; D is unresolved. CDR3 size: 14 residues. Germline V CDR1 and CDR2: LNHDA, SQIVND (reference sequence). V was trimmed by 5 bases and J by 3 bases, leaving 13 bases between them. CDR3 sequence: CASSPATLDYGYTF. Written as DNA, the CDR3 is TGTGCCAGTAGTCCGGCCACCCTAGACTATGGCTACACCTTC. Based on the CDR3 plus reference TRBV19 and TRBJ1-2, the full variable domain is DGGITQSPKYLFRKEGQNVTLSCEQNLNHDAMYWYRQDPGQGLRLIYYSQIVNDFQKGDIAEGYSVSREKKESFPLTVTSAQKNPTAFYLCASSPATLDYGYTFGSGTRLTVV.

A note on this clone: One end of the junction fails to match germline, which may point to a read error. The V gene is TRBV29-1, the J gene TRBJ1-1; D is undetermined. This CDR3 has 9 residues. From germline, CDR1 is SQVTM and CDR2 ANQGSEA. Here the CDR3 reads CSVEGTRDF. CDR3 in DNA: TGCAGCGTTGAAGGCACGAGGGACTTT.

This chain joins TRBV14 and TRBJ2-1, with 7 bases that match TRBD1. The V gene's germline CDR1 is SGHDN and CDR2 FVKESK. Trimming took 4 bases from V and 11 from J; bases not matched to a gene: 14. The CDR3 extends over 15 amino acids. DNA of the CDR3: TGTGCCAGCAGCCTAACAGGGGTTGCCTTGTGGAAGCAGTTCTTC. It translates to CASSLTGVALWKQFF. The full variable domain, in which reference TRBV14 and TRBJ2-1 provide the parts outside the CDR3, is EAGVTQFPSHSVIEKGQTVTLRCDPISGHDNLYWYRRVMGKEIKFLLHFVKESKQDESGMPNNRFLAERTGGTYSTLKVQPAELEDSGVYFCASSLTGVALWKQFFGPGTRLTVL.